The sequence of this T cell receptor (beta chain) was determined in a study of blood T cell repertoires in COVID-19. Trimming removed 4 bases at V and 1 base at J, with 11 bases between. CDR3 length equals 15 residues. From germline, CDR1 is SGHTA and CDR2 FQGNSA. Method: immunoSEQ multiplex PCR; TCRdb's copy keeps in-frame clones and lacks some. The sample has nearly 90,000 clones, 80% to 90% seen once. The TCR was taken from a man older than 75 with acute or convalescent COVID-19. The chain recombines TRBV7-2 with TRBJ1-5, with a tentative D call TRBD1 (6 bases). What was sequenced was peripheral blood. The CDR3: CASSSWGRSNQPQHF. The CDR3 coding sequence is TGTGCCAGCAGCTCATGGGGGCGGAGCAATCAGCCCCAGCATTTT.